The entry below describes one T cell receptor beta chain. What it binds is unknown. Primers for the PCR totalled 60 Vbeta and 13 Jbeta. TCRdb's copy holds only in-frame clones and misses some; the assay was immunoSEQ multiplex PCR. This sample's table reports some 42,000 clones. The CDR3 runs 16 residues. CDR1 is SEHNR and CDR2 is FQNEAQ in the germline V gene (reference sequence). The V and J ends lost 7 bases and 3 bases, in that order; junction bases with no gene match: 9. Healthy individuals who donated bone marrow served as the donors. The sample originates from a study of cytomegalovirus exposure and HLA in healthy donors. The study, taken as a whole, reports: Being productive about 87% or about 30% of the time was typical of most TCR beta V segments in an earlier analysis. According to reports, the classifier identified cytomegalovirus status with high specificity and sensitivity. Other equally common chains were less clonally expanded than HLA-associated TCR beta chains, a later analysis showed.

The receptor's source is a man in his thirties or forties in good health and CMV-seronegative. The chain carries TRBV7-9 and TRBJ2-5; TRBD1 matches 12 bases. The sequencing sample was made of PBMCs. The CDR3 DNA sequence: TGTGCCAGCACTTACTCCGGGACAGGGGGCGAAGAGACCCAGTACTTC. This translates into CASTYSGTGGEETQYF.